These 17 T cell receptor beta chains share one sample of origin, sequenced in a study of blood T cell repertoires in COVID-19. Produced via immunoSEQ multiplex PCR; TCRdb's table is partial and in-frame only. The sample includes 250,000 to 350,000 clones, roughly 90% of them seen just once. Input material: PBMCs or T cells enriched from blood (not recorded which). The receptors originated from a woman younger than 45 who had recovered from COVID-19.

V usage is TRBV5-6 and J usage is TRBJ1-1; 8 positions agree with TRBD1. The germline CDR1 and CDR2 sequences are SGHDT and YYEEEE. Trimming at V came to 3 bases and at J to 7 bases, leaving 23 bases not matched to a gene. The CDR3 totals 19 residues. In DNA, the CDR3 is TGTGCCAGCAGCTGGACTGCACCAGGGGGCGTCTTTAGTTTGGGTGAAGCTTTCTTT. Its protein product is CASSWTAPGGVFSLGEAFF.

CDR3 sequence reads: CASSPTGLTVGYTF. The CDR3 DNA follows: TGTGCCAGCAGCCCCACAGGGTTAACAGTTGGCTACACCTTC. The chain couples TRBV14 to TRBJ1-2, with D perhaps matching TRBD1 (6 bases). Germline CDR1 is SGHDN and CDR2 is FVKESK. The CDR3 runs 14 residues. Trimming shortened V by 4 bases and J by 7 bases, and 16 bases separated the two germline ends.

The chain employs TRBV6-5 and TRBJ1-1; the D is unclear. Germline V gene data show CDR1 as MNHEY and CDR2 as SVGAGI. The germline V and J ends were trimmed by 0 bases and 2 bases, with 13 bases remaining between them. The CDR3 runs to 16 residues. This CDR3 reads CASSYSNIPENTEAFF. DNA for the CDR3: TGTGCCAGCAGTTACTCGAACATACCTGAAAACACTGAAGCTTTCTTT.

The chain links TRBV6-6 to TRBJ2-2, with D unresolved. In germline, CDR1 is MNHNY, CDR2 SVGAGI (reference sequence). This CDR3 comprises 13 residues. V was cut by 2 bases and J by 7 bases, with 8 bases left in between. This CDR3 is CASSYNNGGELFF. The CDR3 bases are TGTGCCAGCAGTTACAATAACGGCGGGGAGCTGTTTTTT.

This chain uses TRBV2 with TRBJ1-1; 10 nucleotides align to TRBD1. The CDR3 is made up of 12 amino acids. V dropped 9 bases and J dropped 4; count of bases not matched to a gene: 2. Germline CDR1 reads SNHLY; CDR2 reads FYNNEI. The CDR3 loop reads CARDRGTTEAFF. CDR3 in DNA: TGTGCCAGGGACAGGGGGACCACTGAAGCTTTCTTT.

The CDR3 sequence: CASSPRGGSTFGELFF. The CDR3 nucleotides are TGTGCCAGCTCACCGAGGGGGGGCTCGACGTTCGGGGAGCTGTTTTTT. The rearrangement links TRBV18 to TRBJ2-2, with D perhaps TRBD2 (7 bases). This CDR3 comprises 16 residues. The germline V gene has CDR1 KGHSH and CDR2 LQKENI. The V gene lost 3 bases and the J gene lost 7 bases, with 18 bases spanning the gap.

The V and J genes are TRBV5-1 and TRBJ2-7; TRBD1 aligns across 8 bases. The CDR3 spans 17 residues. Trimming cost V 0 bases and J 5 bases; bases outside gene matches: 13. Germline loops: CDR1 SGHRS, CDR2 YFSETQ. The CDR3 here is CASSLGRGLMGVHEQYF. The CDR3 coding sequence is TGCGCCAGCAGCTTGGGCAGGGGGCTAATGGGTGTCCACGAGCAGTACTTC.

The chain couples TRBV28 to TRBJ2-1; D is ambiguous. Trimming left V 4 bases short and J 4 bases short, with 14 bases between. CDR1 and CDR2 from the germline V gene are MDHEN and SYDVKM. CDR3 length: 15 amino acids. The CDR3 nucleotides read TGTGCCAGCAGTTCCCAGACACCTTTGTACAATGAGCAGTTCTTC. Its protein product is CASSSQTPLYNEQFF.

The rearrangement links TRBV4-1 to TRBJ2-4, with 7 bases matching TRBD1. CDR1 MGHRA and CDR2 YSYEKL come from the germline V gene. V shed 3 bases, J shed 7 bases, and the junction held 6 bases outside the gene matches. The CDR3 has 14 amino acids. The CDR3 reads CASSQTGPRNIQYF. In nucleotides, the CDR3 is TGCGCCAGCAGCCAGACAGGGCCTAGGAACATTCAGTACTTC.

The chain employs TRBV9 and TRBJ2-3, with D unclear. CDR3 length equals 15 residues. Germline CDR1 is SGDLS and CDR2 is YYNGEE. Trimming cost V 1 base and J 4 bases, with 13 bases left between them. CDR3 DNA sequence: TGTGCCAGCAGCGTATCCGGAGCAACGTCAGATACGCAGTATTTT. Translated: CASSVSGATSDTQYF.

This chain joins TRBV5-4 and TRBJ2-1; a possible D gene is TRBD2 (6 bases). Germline CDR1 and CDR2: SGHNT and YYREEE (reference sequence). The CDR3 is made up of 14 amino acids. The ends were cut back, 2 bases at V and 6 bases at J, with 12 bases in the middle. CDR3 coding DNA: TGTGCCAGCAGCTTTCCCCGGGAGTCCAATGAGCAGTTCTTC. Its protein is CASSFPRESNEQFF.

V gene TRBV11-3 combines with J gene TRBJ2-1, with TRBD2 identical over 7 bases. Germline CDR1 SGHNT, CDR2 YENEEA. Losses at the gene ends were 1 base for V and 8 bases for J; bases not matched to a gene: 20. The CDR3 is 19 amino acids. The CDR3 nucleotides are TGTGCCAGCAGCTTAGGTCCCCCCCCTTTTGGGCGGGAGAAGGATGAGCAGTTCTTC. This translates into CASSLGPPPFGREKDEQFF.

The chain employs TRBV9 and TRBJ2-5; D remains unclear. The CDR3 has 13 amino acids. V lost 0 bases and J lost 5, with 8 bases in between. Germline-derived CDR1 and CDR2 are SGDLS and YYNGEE. CDR3 sequence: CASSVGVSETQYF. The CDR3 nucleotides read TGTGCCAGCAGCGTAGGAGTATCGGAGACCCAGTACTTC.

The rearrangement uses TRBV2 and TRBJ1-1, with D possibly matching TRBD1 (5 bases). CDR1 and CDR2 from the germline V gene are SNHLY and FYNNEI. The ends were cut back, 6 bases at V and 0 bases at J, with 8 bases in the middle. The CDR3 has 13 residues. The chain's CDR3 is CASSSRVNTEAFF. Written as DNA, the CDR3 is TGTGCCAGCAGCTCCAGGGTGAACACTGAAGCTTTCTTT. The full variable domain, in which reference TRBV2 and TRBJ1-1 provide the parts outside the CDR3, is EPEVTQTPSHQVTQMGQEVILRCVPISNHLYFYWYRQILGQKVEFLVSFYNNEISEKSEIFDDQFSVERPDGSNFTLKIRSTKLEDSAMYFCASSSRVNTEAFFGQGTRLTVV.

The CDR3 here is CASSVSNEQFF. The CDR3 nucleotides are TGCGCCAGCAGCGTGAGCAATGAGCAGTTCTTC. This chain uses TRBV4-1 with TRBJ2-1; no definite D call. With 5 bases removed from V and 6 bases from J, the gap between germline ends came to 5 bases. CDR1 and CDR2 from the germline V gene are MGHRA and YSYEKL. The CDR3 consists of 11 residues.

The chain uses TRBV19 and TRBJ2-5, with D tentatively TRBD2 (6 bases). Trimming cost V 3 bases and J 5 bases, with 13 bases left between them. This CDR3 is 14 amino acids long. Germline CDR1 LNHDA, CDR2 SQIVND (reference sequence). The CDR3 spells CASSIRAGWETQYF. The CDR3 DNA sequence: TGTGCCAGTAGTATCCGGGCGGGATGGGAGACCCAGTACTTC.

This clone was picked up a small number of times. The chain joins TRBV28 to TRBJ2-2; TRBD2 agrees at 8 bases. CDR1 and CDR2 (germline): MDHEN, SYDVKM. The length of the CDR3 is 19 residues. Trimming took 5 bases from V and 6 from J; bases not matched to a gene: 20. The chain's CDR3 is CASSRRGVAGKVLAGELFF. As DNA, the CDR3 is TGTGCCAGCAGTCGCCGGGGGGTAGCGGGAAAGGTTCTGGCCGGGGAGCTGTTTTTT.